Listed here are 21 T cell receptor beta chains from one sample, sequenced in a study of blood T cell repertoires in COVID-19. Assay used: immunoSEQ multiplex PCR; TCRdb lists only in-frame clones, some missing. The data contain under 200,000 clones, approximately 89% of them singletons. The specimen was peripheral blood. The receptors derive from a man aged 35-49 years with active or convalescent COVID-19.

This clone is a singleton in its sample. The J gene is TRBJ1-1, the V gene TRBV11-3; D unclear. Germline V CDR1 and CDR2: SGHNT, YENEEA. The germline V and J ends were trimmed by 5 bases and 1 base, with 11 bases remaining between them. CDR3 length equals 14 residues. The CDR3: CASSHGRENTEAFF. For the CDR3, the DNA is TGTGCCAGCAGCCACGGACGGGAGAACACTGAAGCTTTCTTT.

This chain links TRBV6-1 with TRBJ1-4, with TRBD1 matching 7 bases. V lost 0 bases, J lost 14 bases, and 6 bases stayed unmatched. CDR1 is MNHNS and CDR2 is SASEGT in the germline V gene. The CDR3 sequence is 13 residues long. The CDR3 protein is CASSEALRGQLFF. DNA of the CDR3: TGTGCCAGCAGTGAAGCGCTCCGGGGACAGCTGTTTTTT.

CDR3 loop: CASSKPGGLETQYF. CDR3 nucleotides: TGTGCCAGCAGCAAGCCAGGGGGACTGGAGACCCAGTACTTC. The V gene is TRBV21-1, the J gene TRBJ2-5; the DNA was not used to check the table's D call, TRBD1. TRBV21-1 is a documented pseudogene. This CDR3 is built from 14 residues.

The V call is TRBV19, the J call TRBJ1-1, with 8 bases matching TRBD1. V shed 8 bases, J shed 10 bases, and the junction held 12 bases outside the gene matches. Germline V CDR1 and CDR2: LNHDA, SQIVND (reference sequence). The CDR3 length is 13 residues. The DNA of the CDR3 is TGTGCCAGTTCATCGTCAGGGGGCCTCGGAGCTTTCTTT. Its translation is CASSSSGGLGAFF.

The chain uses TRBV3-1 (or the pseudogene TRBV3-2) and TRBJ1-2; D may be TRBD1 (5 bases). V lost 6 bases, J lost 6 bases, and 14 bases lay in between. In germline, CDR1 is LGHDT, CDR2 YNNKEL (reference sequence). The CDR3 extends over 13 amino acids. CDR3 nucleotides: TGTGCCAGCAGTAAGGGGCTGGGTAATGGCTACACCTTC. Protein product: CASSKGLGNGYTF.

The chain employs TRBV2 and TRBJ1-2, with 7 bases lining up with TRBD1. The CDR3 sequence is 13 residues long. Germline V gene sequence: CDR1 SNHLY, CDR2 FYNNEI. Unmatched junction bases numbered 10, after V lost 7 bases and J lost 8 bases. CDR3 residues: CASILDRDNGYTF. The CDR3 region has the DNA TGTGCCAGCATTCTTGACAGGGATAACGGCTACACCTTC.

The CDR3 DNA reads as TGTGCCAGCAGTGAAGCAACTAGCGGGTCTGATGAGCAGTTCTTC. Protein sequence: CASSEATSGSDEQFF. This sequence joins TRBV6-1 and TRBJ2-1; 9 bases align to TRBD2. CDR1 and CDR2 (germline): MNHNS, SASEGT. J gave up 8 bases and V 0 bases, and 5 bases lay outside the gene matches. The CDR3 sequence is 15 residues long.

The chain employs TRBV2 and TRBJ2-1, with TRBD1 matching 12 bases. Losses at the gene ends were 8 bases for V and 6 bases for J; bases not matched to a gene: 2. Germline V CDR1 and CDR2: SNHLY, FYNNEI. This CDR3 comprises 13 residues. This CDR3 reads CASAGQGANEQFF. CDR3 sequence (DNA): TGTGCCAGCGCGGGACAGGGGGCCAATGAGCAGTTCTTC.

This clone was recorded only once. The chain carries TRBV4-3 and TRBJ1-1; 7 nucleotides match TRBD1. Losses at the gene ends were 4 bases for V and 5 bases for J; bases not matched to a gene: 7. The CDR3 sequence is 14 residues long. Germline CDR1 and CDR2: LGHNA and YSLEER. The CDR3 nucleotides are TGCGCCAGCAGCCCGTCCCAGGGGGTGACTGAAGCTTTCTTT. Amino acids: CASSPSQGVTEAFF.

The V call is TRBV18, the J call TRBJ1-5, with D perhaps matching TRBD1 (5 bases). The CDR3 has 15 residues. Germline-derived CDR1 and CDR2 are KGHSH and LQKENI. The V end was cut by 3 bases, the J end by 2 bases, with 11 bases between. CDR3 residues: CASSPAGGGNQPQHF. DNA for the CDR3: TGTGCCAGCTCACCGGCAGGAGGGGGCAATCAGCCCCAGCATTTT.

This chain connects TRBV5-1 to TRBJ2-3; 13 nucleotides match TRBD2. The CDR3 is 17 amino acids. Trimming took 6 bases from V and 2 from J; bases not matched to a gene: 9. CDR1 SGHRS and CDR2 YFSETQ come from the germline V gene. CDR3 DNA sequence: TGCGCCAGCACGAAACCGGGACTAGCGGGGAACACAGATACGCAGTATTTT. Protein sequence: CASTKPGLAGNTDTQYF.

J is TRBJ2-6 and V is TRBV20-1; D is ambiguous. V shed 3 bases and J shed 4 bases, with 13 bases lying between them. CDR3 size: 15 residues. From germline, CDR1 is DFQATT and CDR2 SNEGSKA (reference sequence). For the CDR3, the DNA is TGCAGTGCTAGTCCCCCCGCGAGGGGGGCCAACGTCCTGACTTTC. Its translation: CSASPPARGANVLTF.

V gene TRBV6-2 or TRBV6-3 combines with J gene TRBJ2-2, with 8 bases that match TRBD1. The germline V gene has CDR1 MNHEY and CDR2 SVGEGT. V gave up 6 bases and J gave up 6 bases; unmatched junction bases: 6. This CDR3 has 14 residues. The CDR3 nucleotides are TGTGCCAGCAGCATGACAGGGGAGTCCGGGGAGCTGTTTTTT. Protein: CASSMTGESGELFF.

J is TRBJ2-2 and V is TRBV5-1; D is ambiguous. Germline-derived CDR1 and CDR2 are SGHRS and YFSETQ. V was pared by 7 bases and J by 0 bases, with 13 bases between. The CDR3 totals 15 residues. DNA of the CDR3: TGCGCCAGCGTCTACAGCTCCGCGAACACCGGGGAGCTGTTTTTT. Its protein product is CASVYSSANTGELFF.

V gene TRBV30 combines with J gene TRBJ1-1; no clear D gene. The V gene's germline CDR1 is GTSNPN and CDR2 SVGIG (reference sequence). V shed 2 bases and J shed 7 bases, with 17 bases lying between them. There are 14 residues in the CDR3. CDR3 protein: CAWSRGQAGIEAFF. DNA for the CDR3: TGTGCCTGGAGTAGAGGGCAGGCTGGTATTGAAGCTTTCTTT.

This chain uses TRBV30 with TRBJ2-3; 9 bases map to TRBD1. CDR1 and CDR2 from the germline V gene are GTSNPN and SVGIG (reference sequence). CDR3 length: 15 residues. With V trimmed by 3 bases and J by 1 base, 5 bases remained unmatched. In nucleotides, the CDR3 is TGTGCCTGGAGCAAGGACAGGGGTGGCACAGATACGCAGTATTTT. Translating it yields CAWSKDRGGTDTQYF. Variable domain in full (rest from reference TRBV30 and TRBJ2-3): SQTIHQWPATLVQPVGSPLSLECTVEGTSNPNLYWYRQAAGRGLQLLFYSVGIGQISSEVPQNLSASRPQDRQFILSSKKLLLSDSGFYLCAWSKDRGGTDTQYFGPGTRLTVL.

This clone has just a few counts. The V call is TRBV3-1 (or the pseudogene TRBV3-2), the J call TRBJ2-7; D possibly corresponds to TRBD1 (5 bases). The germline CDR1 and CDR2 sequences are LGHDT and YNNKEL (reference sequence). V was shortened by 0 bases and J by 9 bases, with 18 bases between the two germline ends. The CDR3 is 15 amino acids. The CDR3: CASSQDIRVQSGQYF. DNA of the CDR3: TGTGCCAGCAGCCAAGATATCAGGGTACAGTCGGGGCAGTACTTC.

The chain links TRBV18 to TRBJ1-2; D gene ambiguous. CDR3 size: 13 residues. Germline V lookup: CDR1 KGHSH, CDR2 LQKENI. Trimming stripped 3 bases from V and 4 bases from J, with 9 bases between. The CDR3 loop reads CASSPGWSYGYTF. The CDR3 bases are TGTGCCAGCTCACCCGGGTGGTCCTATGGCTACACCTTC.

The CDR3 DNA is TGTGCCAGCAGCCAAGTTGGGGTAGGGCAGGGGACCTCCTACGAGCAGTACTTC. This encodes CASSQVGVGQGTSYEQYF. The chain recombines TRBV3-1 (or the pseudogene TRBV3-2) with TRBJ2-7, with D possibly matching TRBD1 (6 bases). This CDR3 is built from 18 residues. Per germline, CDR1 LGHDT and CDR2 YNNKEL (reference sequence). V was trimmed by 1 base and J by 0 bases, leaving 19 bases between them.

This chain uses TRBV25-1 with TRBJ2-5, with TRBD2 identical over 7 bases. Per the germline V gene, CDR1 is MGHDK and CDR2 is SYGVNS. V trimming: 8 bases; J trimming: 4 bases; junction bases outside the gene matches: 1. The CDR3 totals 11 residues. CDR3 region: CASWGGETQYF. CDR3 bases: TGTGCCAGCTGGGGGGGAGAGACCCAGTACTTC. The full variable domain, with the rest looked up from reference TRBV25-1 and TRBJ2-5, is EADIYQTPRYLVIGTGKKITLECSQTMGHDKMYWYQQDPGMELHLIHYSYGVNSTEKGDLSSESTVSRIRTEHFPLTLESARPSHTSQYLCASWGGETQYFGPGTRLLVL.

V is TRBV25-1 and J is TRBJ1-1; D might be TRBD1 (5 bases). Germline V gene data show CDR1 as MGHDK and CDR2 as SYGVNS. V gave up 4 bases and J gave up 0 bases, with 18 bases separating them. This CDR3 comprises 17 residues. The CDR3 region has the DNA TGTGCCAGCAGTGCACTAGGGCGGGGGGTGTTGAACACTGAAGCTTTCTTT. Protein: CASSALGRGVLNTEAFF.